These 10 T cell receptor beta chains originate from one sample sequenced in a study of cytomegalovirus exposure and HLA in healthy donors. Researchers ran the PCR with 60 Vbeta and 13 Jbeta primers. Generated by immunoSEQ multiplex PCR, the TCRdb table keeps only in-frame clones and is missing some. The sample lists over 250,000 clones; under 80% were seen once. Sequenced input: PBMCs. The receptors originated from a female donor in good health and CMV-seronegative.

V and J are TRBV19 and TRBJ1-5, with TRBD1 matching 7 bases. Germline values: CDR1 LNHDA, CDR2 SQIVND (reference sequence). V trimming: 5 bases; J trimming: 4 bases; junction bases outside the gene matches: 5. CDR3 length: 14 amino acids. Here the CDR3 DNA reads TGTGCCAGTAGTCCGGGACAGTCAAATCAGCCCCAGCATTTT. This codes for CASSPGQSNQPQHF.

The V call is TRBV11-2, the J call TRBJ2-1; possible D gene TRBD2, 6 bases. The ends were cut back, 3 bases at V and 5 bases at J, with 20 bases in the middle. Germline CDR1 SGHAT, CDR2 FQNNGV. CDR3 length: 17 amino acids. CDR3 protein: CASSFRGTAGPNNEQFF. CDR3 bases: TGTGCCAGCAGCTTTAGGGGAACGGCGGGGCCCAACAATGAGCAGTTCTTC. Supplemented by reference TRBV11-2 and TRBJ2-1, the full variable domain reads EAGVAQSPRYKIIEKRQSVAFWCNPISGHATLYWYQQILGQGPKLLIQFQNNGVVDDSQLPKDRFSAERLKGVDSTLKIQPAKLEDSAVYLCASSFRGTAGPNNEQFFGPGTRLTVL.

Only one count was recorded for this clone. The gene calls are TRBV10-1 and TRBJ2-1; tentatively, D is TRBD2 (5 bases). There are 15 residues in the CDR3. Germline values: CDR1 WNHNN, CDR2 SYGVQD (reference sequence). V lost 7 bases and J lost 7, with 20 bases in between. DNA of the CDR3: TGCGCCAGCACTCCGGGGAGTCCTCTAGGAAATGAGCAGTTCTTC. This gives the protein CASTPGSPLGNEQFF.

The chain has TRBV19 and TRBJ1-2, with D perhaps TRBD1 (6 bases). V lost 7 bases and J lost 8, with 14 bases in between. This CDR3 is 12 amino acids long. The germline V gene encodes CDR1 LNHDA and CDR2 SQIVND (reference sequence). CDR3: CASTYSGQGYTF. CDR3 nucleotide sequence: TGTGCCAGTACCTATAGTGGACAGGGCTACACCTTC.

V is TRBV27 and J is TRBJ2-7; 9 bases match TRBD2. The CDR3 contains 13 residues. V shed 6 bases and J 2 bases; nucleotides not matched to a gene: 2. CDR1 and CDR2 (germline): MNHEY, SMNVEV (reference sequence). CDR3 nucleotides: TGTGCCAGCAGCGCGGGAGGGCCCTACGAGCAGTACTTC. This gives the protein CASSAGGPYEQYF.

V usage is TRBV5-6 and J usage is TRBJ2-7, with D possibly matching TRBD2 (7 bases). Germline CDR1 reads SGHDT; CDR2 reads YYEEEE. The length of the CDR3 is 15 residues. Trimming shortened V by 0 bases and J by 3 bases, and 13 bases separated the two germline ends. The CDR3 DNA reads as TGTGCCAGCAGCTTGGACGGGGGGCCCGTCTACGAGCAGTACTTC. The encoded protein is CASSLDGGPVYEQYF.

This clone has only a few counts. The CDR3 is CASSLQGSGANVLTF. The CDR3 DNA sequence: TGTGCCAGCAGTTTACAGGGGTCTGGGGCCAACGTCCTGACTTTC. This chain connects TRBV27 to TRBJ2-6; tentative D call: TRBD1 (6 bases). Trimming stripped 2 bases from V and 1 base from J, with 6 bases between. Per germline, CDR1 MNHEY and CDR2 SMNVEV (reference sequence). The CDR3 extends over 15 amino acids.

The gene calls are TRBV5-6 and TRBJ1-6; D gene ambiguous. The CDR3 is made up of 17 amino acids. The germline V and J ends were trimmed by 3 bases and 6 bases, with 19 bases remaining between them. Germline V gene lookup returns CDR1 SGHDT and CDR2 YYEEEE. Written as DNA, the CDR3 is TGTGCCAGCAGCTCAATTGCAGGCTCACACCTTAATTCACCCCTCCACTTT. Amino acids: CASSSIAGSHLNSPLHF.

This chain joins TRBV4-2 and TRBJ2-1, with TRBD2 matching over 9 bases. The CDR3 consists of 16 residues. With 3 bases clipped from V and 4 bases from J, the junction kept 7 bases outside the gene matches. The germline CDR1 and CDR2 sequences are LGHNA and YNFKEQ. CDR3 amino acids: CASSQLAGRVYNEQFF. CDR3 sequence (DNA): TGTGCCAGCAGCCAGCTAGCGGGAAGGGTTTACAATGAGCAGTTCTTC.

The CDR3 here is CASSLGGLSGEKLFF. CDR3 in DNA: TGTGCCAGCAGTTTAGGAGGATTGAGTGGTGAAAAACTGTTTTTT. The chain recombines TRBV27 with TRBJ1-4; D gene uncertain. Germline-derived CDR1 and CDR2 are MNHEY and SMNVEV (reference sequence). This CDR3 has 15 residues. The V gene lost 2 bases and the J gene lost 7 bases, with 14 bases spanning the gap.